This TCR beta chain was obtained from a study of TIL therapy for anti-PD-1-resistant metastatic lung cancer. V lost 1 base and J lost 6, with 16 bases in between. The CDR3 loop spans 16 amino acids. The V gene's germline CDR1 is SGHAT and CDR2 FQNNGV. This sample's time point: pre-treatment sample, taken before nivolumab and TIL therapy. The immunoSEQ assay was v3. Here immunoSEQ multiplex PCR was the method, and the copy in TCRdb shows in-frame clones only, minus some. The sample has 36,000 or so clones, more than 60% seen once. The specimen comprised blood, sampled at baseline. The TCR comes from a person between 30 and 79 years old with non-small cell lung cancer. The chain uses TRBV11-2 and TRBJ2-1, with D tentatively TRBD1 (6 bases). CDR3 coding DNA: TGTGCCAGCAGCTTAGCACCAGACAGGTCCCCCAATGAGCAGTTCTTC. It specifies CASSLAPDRSPNEQFF.